This TCR beta chain was found in a study of control samples from healthy donors and cancer patients. Trimming pared 2 bases from V and 5 bases from J, leaving 14 bases between. There are 15 residues in the CDR3. Germline-derived CDR1 and CDR2 are ENHRY and SYGVKD. Sequenced by immunoSEQ multiplex PCR; TCRdb stores in-frame clones only, minus some. The table shows about 100,000 clones, with roughly 92% occurring only once. The sequence came from a human donor in good health. The donor label of this sample is uncertain. Sequencing was carried out using blood. V usage is TRBV10-3 and J usage is TRBJ2-3; TRBD1 is a possible D gene (6 bases). For the CDR3, the DNA is TGTGCCATCAGTGAGGTACAGGGTCCGAAAGATACGCAGTATTTT. It encodes CAISEVQGPKDTQYF.